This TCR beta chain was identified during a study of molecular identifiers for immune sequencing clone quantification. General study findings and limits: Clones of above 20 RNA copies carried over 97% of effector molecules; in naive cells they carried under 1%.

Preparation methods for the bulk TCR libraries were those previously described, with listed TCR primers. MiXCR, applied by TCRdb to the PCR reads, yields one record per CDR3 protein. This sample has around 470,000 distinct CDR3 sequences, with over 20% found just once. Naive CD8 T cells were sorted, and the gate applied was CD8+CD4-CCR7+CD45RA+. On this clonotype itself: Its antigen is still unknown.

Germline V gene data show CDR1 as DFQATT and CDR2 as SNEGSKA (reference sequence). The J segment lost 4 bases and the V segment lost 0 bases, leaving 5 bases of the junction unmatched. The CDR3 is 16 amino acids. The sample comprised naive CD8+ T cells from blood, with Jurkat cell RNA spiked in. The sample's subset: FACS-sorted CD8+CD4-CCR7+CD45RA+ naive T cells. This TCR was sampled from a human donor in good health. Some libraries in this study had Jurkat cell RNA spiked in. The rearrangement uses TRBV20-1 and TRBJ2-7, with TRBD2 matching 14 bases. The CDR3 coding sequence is TGCAGTGCTAGAGATCGACGGACTAGCGGGAGGTACGAGCAGTACTTC. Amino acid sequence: CSARDRRTSGRYEQYF.